This TCR beta chain was recorded in a study of T cells in Graves' hyperthyroidism and ophthalmopathy. The V and J ends lost 3 bases and 0 bases, in that order; junction bases with no gene match: 23. The V gene's germline CDR1 is SEHNR and CDR2 FQNEAQ (reference sequence). The CDR3 consists of 23 residues. Amplification of TCR beta CDR3 regions used RNA as the template. When the TCR CDR3 underwent first-round RT-PCR, the HTBI primer set was used. In TCRdb, the multiplex PCR reads were re-called with MiXCR into one record per CDR3 protein. The data contain hundreds of thousands of distinct CDR3 sequences, around 46% of them singletons.

The TCR comes from a woman younger than 35 with Graves' hyperthyroidism. The sample taken for sequencing was peripheral blood or thyroid tissue (not recorded which). The chain carries TRBV7-9 and TRBJ1-4; 9 bases are a match to TRBD1. The CDR3 sequence: CASSFPGQGYSEEGAATNEKLFF. The CDR3 DNA reads as TGTGCCAGCAGCTTCCCCGGACAGGGGTACTCGGAGGAGGGGGCTGCAACTAATGAAAAACTGTTTTTT. Together with reference TRBV7-9 and TRBJ1-4, the CDR3 gives the full variable domain: DTGVSQNPRHKITKRGQNVTFRCDPISEHNRLYWYRQTLGQGPEFLTYFQNEAQLEKSRLLSDRFSAERPKGSFSTLEIQRTEQGDSAMYLCASSFPGQGYSEEGAATNEKLFFGSGTQLSVL.